This passage covers 16 T cell receptor beta chains from one sample sequenced in a study of shared clonotypes between healthy human individuals. Assay used: immunoSEQ multiplex PCR; TCRdb lists only in-frame clones, some missing. The repertoire holds around 510,000 clones, with approximately 95% as singletons. The sample taken for sequencing was naive CD4+ T cells sorted from blood. Subset meaning: CD45RA+ positively selected. These receptors originate from a woman aged 25-40 years in good health.

This chain connects TRBV30 to TRBJ2-3; D ambiguous. The CDR3 is 15 amino acids. In germline, CDR1 is GTSNPN, CDR2 SVGIG (reference sequence). The V end lost 2 bases, the J end lost 0 bases, and 12 bases lay between the germline ends. CDR3: CAWSRSAISTDTQYF. CDR3 bases: TGTGCCTGGAGTAGGTCGGCGATCAGCACAGATACGCAGTATTTT.

This clone has a single count. The V gene is TRBV21-1, the J gene TRBJ1-2. TRBV21-1 is given as a pseudogene. This CDR3 region has 16 residues. CDR3 in amino acids: CASSIGPGRLNYGYTF. CDR3 in DNA: TGTGCCAGCAGCATCGGGCCGGGACGGCTTAACTATGGCTACACCTTC.

The CDR3 sequence: CASSPGTGVGETQYF. Written as DNA, the CDR3 is TGTGCCAGCAGCCCCGGGACAGGGGTAGGAGAGACCCAGTACTTC. The chain recombines TRBV28 with TRBJ2-5; 10 bases align to TRBD1. Unmatched junction bases numbered 8, after V lost 6 bases and J lost 4 bases. CDR1 and CDR2 (germline): MDHEN, SYDVKM. The CDR3 length is 15 residues.

This chain joins TRBV28 and TRBJ2-7; D remains ambiguous. This CDR3 comprises 12 residues. V lost 6 bases to trimming and J lost 3 bases, with 9 bases between them. Germline lookup yields CDR1 MDHEN and CDR2 SYDVKM. The DNA of the CDR3 is TGTGCCAGCAGACCCAGGAACTACGAGCAGTACTTC. It yields the protein CASRPRNYEQYF.

V is TRBV4-1 and J is TRBJ2-1; 8 bases are a match to TRBD2. Unmatched junction bases numbered 11, after V lost 1 base and J lost 0 bases. The germline V gene has CDR1 MGHRA and CDR2 YSYEKL. The CDR3 runs to 19 residues. In nucleotides, the CDR3 is TGCGCCAGCAGCCAAGGGGCGCTAGCGGGCCTGAGCTCCTACAATGAGCAGTTCTTC. Protein sequence: CASSQGALAGLSSYNEQFF.

To note about this clone: One end of the junction varies from germline; a read error may be responsible. The V gene is TRBV6-5, the J gene TRBJ1-3; the D is unclear. Per the germline V gene, CDR1 is MNHEY and CDR2 is SVGAGI. This CDR3 region has 12 residues. The CDR3 loop reads CASSNSGNTIYF. The DNA of the CDR3 is TGTGCCAGCAGTAACTCTGGAAACACCATATATTTT.

The chain carries TRBV4-1 and TRBJ2-1; D gene ambiguous. The CDR3 is made up of 17 amino acids. V lost 1 base and J lost 0, with 13 bases in between. The germline CDR1 and CDR2 sequences are MGHRA and YSYEKL. CDR3 DNA: TGCGCCAGCAGCCAAGTTCCTTCGAGGAGCTCCTACAATGAGCAGTTCTTC. This codes for CASSQVPSRSSYNEQFF.

The chain joins TRBV7-3 to TRBJ2-1; D unclear. The V and J ends lost 5 bases and 1 base respectively, with 15 bases between them. Germline-derived CDR1 and CDR2 are SGHTA and FQGTGA. The CDR3 totals 16 residues. CDR3 nucleotide sequence: TGTGCCAGCAGCGATTTAGGCGGACCTTCCTACAATGAGCAGTTCTTC. This gives the protein CASSDLGGPSYNEQFF.

This chain uses TRBV6-1 with TRBJ2-5; D is ambiguous. The DNA end is a closer match to TRBJ2-7, so the J assignment may be wrong. Germline CDR1 and CDR2: MNHNS and SASEGT. The CDR3 is made up of 14 amino acids. CDR3 sequence reads: CASSESGPGYEQYF. CDR3 nucleotide sequence: TGTGCCAGCAGTGAGAGTGGCCCGGGTTACGAGCAGTACTTC.

The CDR3 loop is CASSPGLAEETKYF. CDR3 DNA: TGTGCCAGCAGCCCAGGACTAGCGGAAGAGACTAAGTACTTC. The chain combines TRBV7-2 with TRBJ2-7; 10 bases map to TRBD2. The germline V gene encodes CDR1 SGHTA and CDR2 FQGNSA. Trimming at V came to 5 bases and at J to 11 bases, leaving 12 bases not matched to a gene. This CDR3 region has 14 residues.

V usage is TRBV9 and J usage is TRBJ2-7; a possible D gene is TRBD1 (5 bases). The CDR3 runs 14 residues. The germline V and J ends were trimmed by 3 bases and 3 bases, with 13 bases remaining between them. The germline V gene encodes CDR1 SGDLS and CDR2 YYNGEE. The CDR3 sequence is CASSEAGHNYEQYF. The CDR3 DNA is TGTGCCAGCAGCGAGGCAGGACACAACTACGAGCAGTACTTC.

The chain carries TRBV11-2 and TRBJ1-1; the D gene is possibly TRBD1 (5 bases). This CDR3 has 15 amino acids. Between the trimmed V and J ends, which lost 4 bases and 0 bases, there was a span of 12 bases. CDR1 and CDR2 from the germline V gene are SGHAT and FQNNGV. The CDR3 DNA sequence: TGTGCCAGCAGCTCCGACAGAAGTTTGAACACTGAAGCTTTCTTT. This encodes CASSSDRSLNTEAFF.

The rearrangement uses TRBV28 and TRBJ2-1; D is possibly TRBD2 (5 bases). CDR3 size: 12 residues. Deletions cut 2 bases from V and 9 bases from J, with 8 bases between. Germline V gene data show CDR1 as MDHEN and CDR2 as SYDVKM. The CDR3 here is CASSLPGSEQFF. As DNA, the CDR3 is TGTGCCAGCAGTTTACCGGGATCTGAGCAGTTCTTC.

The chain combines TRBV6-5 with TRBJ2-7; D gene ambiguous. V was pared by 5 bases and J by 2 bases, with 13 bases between. The CDR3 extends over 14 amino acids. Germline V gene sequence: CDR1 MNHEY, CDR2 SVGAGI. CDR3 amino acids: CASSQHRGAYEQYF. CDR3 nucleotides: TGTGCCAGCAGTCAACACAGAGGAGCCTACGAGCAGTACTTC.

The chain has TRBV6-5 and TRBJ2-7; D perhaps matches TRBD2 (6 bases). V gave up 7 bases and J gave up 3 bases, with 19 bases separating them. Germline CDR1 and CDR2: MNHEY and SVGAGI. This CDR3 spans 15 amino acids. Here the CDR3 DNA reads TGTGCCAGCACCCTCCCCGGGGGAGGTAGCTACGAGCAGTACTTC. Protein sequence: CASTLPGGGSYEQYF.

The CDR3 DNA reads TGTGCCAGCTCACCAAGGCAGGGGCCTGGGAACACTGAAGCTTTCTTT. This gives the protein CASSPRQGPGNTEAFF. The V gene is TRBV18, the J gene TRBJ1-1; a weak D match, TRBD1 (6 bases). V lost 2 bases and J 1 base, leaving 14 bases between the germline ends. The CDR3 is made up of 16 amino acids. The V gene's germline CDR1 is KGHSH and CDR2 LQKENI.